Listed here are 18 T cell receptor beta chains from one sample, sequenced in a study of blood T cells in healthy people across ages. A J-beta primer mix and a sample-barcoded 5' primer were used in a second PCR of roughly 6 to 12 cycles. MiXCR was run by TCRdb on the 5' RACE reads, yielding one entry per CDR3 protein. In the table there are roughly 2 million distinct CDR3 sequences, less than 50% of which are singletons. Input material: blood. The source is a woman aged 40 to 50 in good health.

The gene calls are TRBV6-1 and TRBJ2-4, with D unclear. This CDR3 region has 14 residues. Trimming left V 6 bases short and J 5 bases short, with 14 bases between. The germline V gene has CDR1 MNHNS and CDR2 SASEGT. CDR3 residues: CASRERGSQNIQYF. The CDR3, as DNA: TGTGCCAGCAGGGAAAGAGGAAGCCAAAACATTCAGTACTTC.

V usage is TRBV4-2 and J usage is TRBJ2-5; D unresolved. The J call may be in error: the DNA end matches TRBJ2-4 better. Per the germline V gene, CDR1 is LGHNA and CDR2 is YNFKEQ. The CDR3 is made up of 14 amino acids. CDR3 protein: CASSQDASGDIQYF. CDR3 DNA: TGTGCCAGCAGCCAAGATGCAAGTGGTGACATTCAGTACTTC.

The V and J genes are TRBV11-2 and TRBJ2-3; TRBD2 might be the D (6 bases). The CDR3 contains 16 residues. The germline gives CDR1 SGHAT, CDR2 FQNNGV. Trimming pared 4 bases from V and 0 bases from J, leaving 14 bases between. CDR3 region: CASSSGVKTSTDTQYF. The CDR3, as DNA: TGTGCCAGCAGCTCGGGGGTAAAAACTAGCACAGATACGCAGTATTTT.

The chain recombines TRBV6-2 or TRBV6-3 with TRBJ1-5, with a tentative D call TRBD1 (6 bases). From germline, CDR1 is MNHEY and CDR2 SVGEGT. The V end was cut by 2 bases, the J end by 4 bases, with 9 bases between. This CDR3 is built from 14 residues. CDR3 in DNA: TGTGCCAGCAGTTACGCAGGGGAGAATCAGCCCCAGCATTTT. Residues: CASSYAGENQPQHF.

Note on this clonotype: A read error may produce the germline difference seen at one junction end. V and J are TRBV4-3 and TRBJ1-6; D ambiguous. The germline V gene encodes CDR1 LGHNA and CDR2 YSLEER. This CDR3 region has 16 residues. In DNA, the CDR3 is TGCGCCAGCAGCCAAGCGGAGGGATCCTTTAATTCACCCCTCCACTTT. Its translation: CASSQAEGSFNSPLHF.

V gene TRBV20-1 combines with J gene TRBJ2-1, with D possibly matching TRBD1 (5 bases). V was clipped by 5 bases and J by 9 bases, with 14 bases between them. The CDR3 spans 12 residues. Germline V gene lookup returns CDR1 DFQATT and CDR2 SNEGSKA (reference sequence). CDR3: CSAPDTPAEQFF. For the CDR3, the DNA is TGCAGTGCTCCGGACACTCCCGCTGAGCAGTTCTTC.

This clonotype was seen more than once but under ten times. The rearrangement joins TRBV11-2 to TRBJ2-1, with TRBD1 as a possible D gene (6 bases). The CDR3 spans 16 residues. Between the trimmed V and J ends, which lost 5 bases and 7 bases, there was a span of 21 bases. Germline V gene sequence: CDR1 SGHAT, CDR2 FQNNGV. CDR3 nucleotides: TGTGCCAGCAGCGACAGAAGGCAAACAGGGTTAAATGAGCAGTTCTTC. It is translated as CASSDRRQTGLNEQFF.

The chain combines TRBV21-1 with TRBJ2-6; whether TRBD2, the table's D call, matches the DNA was not checked. TRBV21-1 is shown as a pseudogene. This CDR3 region has 17 residues. For the CDR3, the DNA is TGTGCCAGCATCGAGGGGACCCGCTCCTCTGGGGCCAACGTCCTGACTTTC. This encodes CASIEGTRSSGANVLTF.

V usage is TRBV6-6 and J usage is TRBJ2-7, with D hard to call. The CDR3 totals 13 residues. V was clipped by 0 bases and J by 4 bases, with 7 bases between them. Germline CDR1 reads MNHNY; CDR2 reads SVGAGI (reference sequence). The CDR3 nucleotides are TGTGCCAGCAGTTACTCGACGAAGTACGAGCAGTACTTC. This sequence encodes CASSYSTKYEQYF.

The chain recombines TRBV20-1 with TRBJ2-6, with D possibly matching TRBD1 (5 bases). The CDR3 totals 17 residues. V was trimmed by 0 bases and J by 0 bases, leaving 12 bases between them. Looked up from germline, CDR1 is DFQATT and CDR2 is SNEGSKA (reference sequence). CDR3: CSARDRVKNSGANVLTF. Written as DNA, the CDR3 is TGCAGTGCTAGAGACAGGGTAAAAAACTCTGGGGCCAACGTCCTGACTTTC.

The CDR3 reads CASSLWTTAAGYTF. CDR3 coding DNA: TGTGCCAGCAGTTTATGGACAACCGCTGCCGGCTACACCTTC. J is TRBJ1-2 and V is TRBV28; D not certain. Germline V gene lookup returns CDR1 MDHEN and CDR2 SYDVKM. The CDR3 totals 14 residues. Trimming took off 0 bases at V and 8 bases at J, with 13 bases between the two ends.

This clonotype was observed many times. This sequence joins TRBV6-6 and TRBJ2-7; TRBD1 matches 8 bases. Trimming at V came to 2 bases and at J to 5 bases, leaving 5 bases not matched to a gene. The CDR3 is made up of 14 amino acids. Germline V gene data show CDR1 as MNHNY and CDR2 as SVGAGI (reference sequence). The CDR3 loop is CASSYSQGANEQYF. CDR3 DNA: TGTGCCAGCAGTTACAGCCAGGGGGCTAACGAGCAGTACTTC.

This clonotype was seen a few times. An end of the junction differs from the germline gene, which may be a read error. The CDR3 DNA is TGTGCTAGCAGCCCACAGGGTTTAAACAATGAGCAGTTCTTC. Translating it yields CASSPQGLNNEQFF. The chain recombines TRBV7-7 with TRBJ2-1, with D possibly matching TRBD1 (6 bases). The CDR3 totals 14 residues. CDR1 is SSHAT and CDR2 is FNYEAQ in the germline V gene (reference sequence).

This clonotype was seen a few times. The chain has TRBV6-5 and TRBJ2-5, with D unclear. V was clipped by 5 bases and J by 4 bases, with 14 bases between them. CDR1 and CDR2 (germline): MNHEY, SVGAGI. This CDR3 comprises 14 residues. CDR3 DNA sequence: TGTGCCAGCAGTGCTGGACCGCTAGGAGAGACCCAGTACTTC. Translation: CASSAGPLGETQYF.

V usage is TRBV5-1 and J usage is TRBJ1-2; 8 bases line up with TRBD1. Germline V gene data show CDR1 as SGHRS and CDR2 as YFSETQ. CDR3 length equals 15 residues. V shed 0 bases and J 8 bases; nucleotides not matched to a gene: 9. Here the CDR3 reads CASSLGQGPVSGYTF. CDR3 bases: TGCGCCAGCAGCTTGGGACAGGGGCCTGTGAGCGGCTACACCTTC. The entire variable domain, with the rest obtained from reference TRBV5-1 and TRBJ1-2, is as follows: KAGVTQTPRYLIKTRGQQVTLSCSPISGHRSVSWYQQTPGQGLQFLFEYFSETQRNKGNFPGRFSGRQFSNSRSEMNVSTLELGDSALYLCASSLGQGPVSGYTFGSGTRLTVV.

This clonotype showed up just a few times. The rearrangement joins TRBV27 to TRBJ2-3; TRBD2 aligns across 10 bases. CDR1 is MNHEY, CDR2 SMNVEV, per germline (reference sequence). The CDR3 runs to 15 residues. The J segment lost 6 bases and the V segment lost 7 bases, leaving 10 bases of the junction unmatched. The CDR3 loop reads CASIRLAGATDTQYF. As DNA, the CDR3 is TGTGCCAGCATTCGTCTAGCGGGGGCAACGGATACGCAGTATTTT.

CDR3 loop: CASRRVGYNEQFF. As DNA, the CDR3 is TGTGCCAGCAGGAGAGTCGGCTACAATGAGCAGTTCTTC. V is TRBV7-2 and J is TRBJ2-1; no reliable D call. The CDR3 is made up of 13 amino acids. CDR1 is SGHTA, CDR2 FQGNSA, per germline. Trimming took 6 bases from V and 3 from J, leaving 9 bases between them.

The V and J genes are TRBV4-1 and TRBJ1-1; D gene unclear. The CDR3 spans 14 residues. Germline V gene sequence: CDR1 MGHRA, CDR2 YSYEKL. V lost 1 base to trimming and J lost 5 bases, with 11 bases between them. CDR3 region: CASSQVVGWTEAFF. The CDR3 DNA is TGCGCCAGCAGCCAAGTTGTGGGTTGGACTGAAGCTTTCTTT.